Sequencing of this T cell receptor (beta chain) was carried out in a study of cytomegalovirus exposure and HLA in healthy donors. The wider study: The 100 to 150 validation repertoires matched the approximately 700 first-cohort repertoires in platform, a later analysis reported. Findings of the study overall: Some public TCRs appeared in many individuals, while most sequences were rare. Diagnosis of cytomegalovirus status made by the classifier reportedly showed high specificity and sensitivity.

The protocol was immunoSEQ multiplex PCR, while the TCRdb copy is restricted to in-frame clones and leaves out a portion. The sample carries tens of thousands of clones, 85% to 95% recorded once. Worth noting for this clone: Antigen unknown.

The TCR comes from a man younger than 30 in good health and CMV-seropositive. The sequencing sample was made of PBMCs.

CDR3 nucleotide sequence: TGTGCCAGCAGCTTAGAGGCGGGACAGGGAGGTCAAGGCTACACCTTC. Encoded protein: CASSLEAGQGGQGYTF. This rearrangement joins TRBV7-8 to TRBJ1-2; 9 bases match TRBD1. This CDR3 has 16 amino acids. The germline gives CDR1 SGHVS, CDR2 FQNEAQ. J lost 8 bases, V lost 1 base, and 11 bases had no gene match.